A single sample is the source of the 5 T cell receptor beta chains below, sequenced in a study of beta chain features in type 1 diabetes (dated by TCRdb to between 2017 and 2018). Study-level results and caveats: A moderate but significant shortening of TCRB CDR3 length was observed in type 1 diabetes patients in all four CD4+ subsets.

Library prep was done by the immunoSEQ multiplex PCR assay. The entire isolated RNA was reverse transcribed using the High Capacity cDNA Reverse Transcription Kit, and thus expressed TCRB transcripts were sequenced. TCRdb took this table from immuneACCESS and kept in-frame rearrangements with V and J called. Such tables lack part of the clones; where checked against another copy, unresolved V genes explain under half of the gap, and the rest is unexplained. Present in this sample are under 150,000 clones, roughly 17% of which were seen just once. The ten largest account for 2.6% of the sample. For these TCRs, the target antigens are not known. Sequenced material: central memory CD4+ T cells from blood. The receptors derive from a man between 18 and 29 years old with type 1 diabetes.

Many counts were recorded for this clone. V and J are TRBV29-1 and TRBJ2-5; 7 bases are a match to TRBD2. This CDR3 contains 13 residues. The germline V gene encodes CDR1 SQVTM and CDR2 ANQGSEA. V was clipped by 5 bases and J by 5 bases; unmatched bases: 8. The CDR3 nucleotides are TGCAGCGTTCAGAGGCAGGGAGGGGAGACCCAGTACTTC. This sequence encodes CSVQRQGGETQYF.

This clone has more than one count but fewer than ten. The CDR3 region has the DNA TGTGCCACCAGCAGAGGGACCGATAATCAGCCCCAGCATTTT. Translated, it gives CATSRGTDNQPQHF. V is TRBV15 and J is TRBJ1-5; unclear D gene. The V end was cut by 1 base, the J end by 4 bases, with 8 bases between. The CDR3 has 14 amino acids. Germline values: CDR1 LNHNV, CDR2 YYDKDF (reference sequence).

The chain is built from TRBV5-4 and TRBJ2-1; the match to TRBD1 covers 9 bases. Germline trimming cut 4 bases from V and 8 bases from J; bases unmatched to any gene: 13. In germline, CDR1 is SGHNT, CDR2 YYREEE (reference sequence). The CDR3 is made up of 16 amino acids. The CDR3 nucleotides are TGTGCCAGCAGCCCCTCGCGGGACAGGGTTCGAGATGAGCAGTTCTTC. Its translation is CASSPSRDRVRDEQFF.

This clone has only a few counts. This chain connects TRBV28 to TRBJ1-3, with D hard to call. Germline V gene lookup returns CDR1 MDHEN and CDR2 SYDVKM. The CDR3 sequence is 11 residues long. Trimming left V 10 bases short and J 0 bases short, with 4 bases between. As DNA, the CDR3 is TGTGCCACTTTCTCTGGAAACACCATATATTTT. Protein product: CATFSGNTIYF.

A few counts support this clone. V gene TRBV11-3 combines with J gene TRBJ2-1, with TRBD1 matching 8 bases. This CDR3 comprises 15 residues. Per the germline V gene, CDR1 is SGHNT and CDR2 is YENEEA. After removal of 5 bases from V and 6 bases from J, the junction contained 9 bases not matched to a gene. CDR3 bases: TGTGCCAGCAGCCCTGGACAGGGCAAGAGCAATGAGCAGTTCTTC. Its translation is CASSPGQGKSNEQFF.